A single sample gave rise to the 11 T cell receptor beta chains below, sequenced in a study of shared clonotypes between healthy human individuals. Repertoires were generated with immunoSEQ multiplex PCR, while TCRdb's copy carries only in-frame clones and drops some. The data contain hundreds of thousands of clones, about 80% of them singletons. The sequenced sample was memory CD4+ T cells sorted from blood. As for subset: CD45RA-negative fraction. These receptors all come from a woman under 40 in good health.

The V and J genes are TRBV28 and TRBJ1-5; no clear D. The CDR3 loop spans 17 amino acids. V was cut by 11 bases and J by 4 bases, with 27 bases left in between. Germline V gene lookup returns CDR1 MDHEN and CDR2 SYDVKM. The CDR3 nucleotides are TGTGCCGCCTCGTTCGTGGGGAGTAGAAGAAGTAATCAGCCCCAGCATTTT. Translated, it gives CAASFVGSRRSNQPQHF.

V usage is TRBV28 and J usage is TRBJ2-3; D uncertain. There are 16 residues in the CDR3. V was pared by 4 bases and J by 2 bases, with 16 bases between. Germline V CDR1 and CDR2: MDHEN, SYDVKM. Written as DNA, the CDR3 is TGTGCCAGCAGTTCGAACGACTGGGATAACACAGATACGCAGTATTTT. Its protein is CASSSNDWDNTDTQYF.

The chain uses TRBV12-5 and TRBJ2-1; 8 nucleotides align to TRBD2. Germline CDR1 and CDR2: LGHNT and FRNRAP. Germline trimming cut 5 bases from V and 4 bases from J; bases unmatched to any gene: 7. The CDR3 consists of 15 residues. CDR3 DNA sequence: TGTGCTAGTGGTGCACAAGCGGGAGAGTACAATGAGCAGTTCTTC. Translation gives CASGAQAGEYNEQFF.

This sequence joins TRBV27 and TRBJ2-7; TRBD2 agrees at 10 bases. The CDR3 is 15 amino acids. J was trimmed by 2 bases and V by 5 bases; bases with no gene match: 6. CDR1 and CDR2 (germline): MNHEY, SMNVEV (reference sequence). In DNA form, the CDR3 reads TGTGCCAGCAGTCTGATAGCGGGAGGAGCCTACGAGCAGTACTTC. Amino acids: CASSLIAGGAYEQYF.

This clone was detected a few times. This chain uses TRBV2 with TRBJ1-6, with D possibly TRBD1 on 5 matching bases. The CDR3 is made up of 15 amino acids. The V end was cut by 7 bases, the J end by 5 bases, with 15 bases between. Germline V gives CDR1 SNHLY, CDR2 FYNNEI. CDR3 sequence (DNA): TGTGCCAGCACCGGAAGGGGTGGTAATAATTCACCCCTCCACTTT. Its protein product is CASTGRGGNNSPLHF.

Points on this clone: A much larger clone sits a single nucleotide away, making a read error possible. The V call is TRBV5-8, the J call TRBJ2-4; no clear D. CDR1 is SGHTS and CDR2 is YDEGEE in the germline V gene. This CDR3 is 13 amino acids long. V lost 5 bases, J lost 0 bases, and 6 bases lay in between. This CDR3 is CASRGLAKNIQYF. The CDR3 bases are TGTGCCAGCAGGGGCCTAGCCAAAAACATTCAGTACTTC. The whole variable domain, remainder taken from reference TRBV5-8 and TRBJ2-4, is EAGVTQSPTHLIKTRGQQATLRCSPISGHTSVYWYQQALGLGLQFLLWYDEGEERNRGNFPPRFSGRQFPNYSSELNVNALELEDSALYLCASRGLAKNIQYFGAGTRLSVL.

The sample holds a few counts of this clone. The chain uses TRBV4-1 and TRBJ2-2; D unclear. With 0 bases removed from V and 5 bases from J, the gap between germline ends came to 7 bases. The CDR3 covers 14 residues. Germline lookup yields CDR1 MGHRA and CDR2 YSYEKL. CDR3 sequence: CASSQDSRTGELFF. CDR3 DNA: TGCGCCAGCAGCCAAGACTCGAGAACCGGGGAGCTGTTTTTT.

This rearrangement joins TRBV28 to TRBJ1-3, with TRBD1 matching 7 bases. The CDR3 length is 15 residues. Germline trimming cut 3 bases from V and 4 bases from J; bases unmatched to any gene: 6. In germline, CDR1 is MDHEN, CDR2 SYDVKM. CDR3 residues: CASSLGRGRGNTIYF. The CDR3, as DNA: TGTGCCAGCAGTTTGGGCAGGGGGAGAGGAAACACCATATATTTT.

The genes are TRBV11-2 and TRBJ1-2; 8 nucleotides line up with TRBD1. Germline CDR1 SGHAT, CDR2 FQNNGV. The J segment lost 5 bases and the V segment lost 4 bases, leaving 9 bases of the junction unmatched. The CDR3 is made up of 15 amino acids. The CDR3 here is CASSSRDRPGYGYTF. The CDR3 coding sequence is TGTGCCAGCAGCTCACGGGACAGGCCGGGGTATGGCTACACCTTC.

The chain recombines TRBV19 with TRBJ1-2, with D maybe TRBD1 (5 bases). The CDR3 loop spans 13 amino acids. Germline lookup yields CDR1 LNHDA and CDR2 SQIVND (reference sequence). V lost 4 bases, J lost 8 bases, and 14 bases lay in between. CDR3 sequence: CASSRAQGGGYTF. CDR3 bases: TGTGCCAGTAGTAGGGCCCAGGGAGGCGGCTACACCTTC.

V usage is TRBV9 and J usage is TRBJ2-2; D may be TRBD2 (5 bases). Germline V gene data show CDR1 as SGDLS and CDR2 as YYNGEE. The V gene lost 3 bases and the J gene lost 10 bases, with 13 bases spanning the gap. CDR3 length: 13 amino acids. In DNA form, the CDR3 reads TGTGCCAGCAGCGGAAGGACTTGGGAGGAGCTGTTTTTT. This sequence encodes CASSGRTWEELFF.